One sample yielded the 22 T cell receptor beta chains listed below, sequenced in a study of OX40 agonist ivuxolimab in advanced cancers. Using immunoSEQ multiplex PCR, the repertoire was profiled, and TCRdb retains in-frame clones only, with some absent. The table lists tens of thousands of clones, roughly 84% of them singletons, with approximately 4.2% in the top ten. Sequences were derived from CD4+ or CD8+ T cells sorted from blood, sampled in a trial of the OX40 agonist ivuxolimab. The source is an adult with an advanced solid tumor such as melanoma, head and neck, liver or kidney cancer.

V usage is TRBV30 and J usage is TRBJ1-6; no clear D. There are 16 residues in the CDR3. Trimming pared 0 bases from V and 0 bases from J, leaving 9 bases between. Looked up from germline, CDR1 is GTSNPN and CDR2 is SVGIG (reference sequence). The CDR3 protein is CAWSVGGSSYNSPLHF. The CDR3 bases are TGTGCCTGGAGTGTTGGAGGGAGCTCCTATAATTCACCCCTCCACTTT.

The chain joins TRBV19 to TRBJ1-1; D is unclear. V was pared by 1 base and J by 1 base, with 4 bases between. This CDR3 spans 13 amino acids. CDR1 is LNHDA and CDR2 is SQIVND in the germline V gene (reference sequence). CDR3 nucleotides: TGTGCCAGTAGTATAGGGGCGAACACTGAAGCTTTCTTT. Amino acid sequence: CASSIGANTEAFF. Using reference TRBV19 and TRBJ1-1 for the parts outside the CDR3, the full variable domain is DGGITQSPKYLFRKEGQNVTLSCEQNLNHDAMYWYRQDPGQGLRLIYYSQIVNDFQKGDIAEGYSVSREKKESFPLTVTSAQKNPTAFYLCASSIGANTEAFFGQGTRLTVV.

This chain joins TRBV9 and TRBJ2-2; D perhaps matches TRBD2 (6 bases). This CDR3 has 13 residues. Between the trimmed V and J ends, which lost 4 bases and 6 bases, there was a span of 10 bases. Germline loops: CDR1 SGDLS, CDR2 YYNGEE. The CDR3 sequence is CASSLGEAGELFF. For the CDR3, the DNA is TGTGCCAGCAGCTTGGGGGAGGCCGGGGAGCTGTTTTTT.

V usage is TRBV19 and J usage is TRBJ1-2; TRBD1 matches 10 bases. The CDR3 sequence is 17 residues long. Losses at the gene ends were 7 bases for V and 2 bases for J; bases not matched to a gene: 13. CDR1 and CDR2 from the germline V gene are LNHDA and SQIVND (reference sequence). CDR3 bases: TGTGCCAGTAACTCAGTCCGAGGGGACAGGGGAAACTATGGCTACACCTTC. It encodes CASNSVRGDRGNYGYTF. The full variable domain, its missing parts supplied by reference TRBV19 and TRBJ1-2, is DGGITQSPKYLFRKEGQNVTLSCEQNLNHDAMYWYRQDPGQGLRLIYYSQIVNDFQKGDIAEGYSVSREKKESFPLTVTSAQKNPTAFYLCASNSVRGDRGNYGYTFGSGTRLTVV.

This chain links TRBV5-1 with TRBJ2-2, with D possibly TRBD2 on 6 matching bases. There are 16 residues in the CDR3. V shed 3 bases and J shed 6 bases, with 18 bases lying between them. Germline assignment: CDR1 SGHRS and CDR2 YFSETQ. The CDR3 DNA reads TGCGCCAGCAGCTCGACGGGGGTGTCTATCGCCGGGGAGCTGTTTTTT. Residues: CASSSTGVSIAGELFF.

The chain combines TRBV6-1 with TRBJ2-2; 8 bases are a match to TRBD2. V shed 7 bases, J shed 4 bases, and the junction held 8 bases outside the gene matches. This CDR3 has 15 residues. From germline, CDR1 is MNHNS and CDR2 SASEGT. The CDR3 DNA reads as TGTGCCAGCAACCCCAAAAGCGGGAGCACCGGGGAGCTGTTTTTT. As protein: CASNPKSGSTGELFF.

The chain carries TRBV30 and TRBJ1-6; the match to TRBD1 covers 11 bases. CDR1 GTSNPN and CDR2 SVGIG come from the germline V gene (reference sequence). The CDR3 totals 14 residues. V shed 7 bases, J shed 13 bases, and the junction held 12 bases outside the gene matches. The CDR3 sequence is CAFTGTGGSVPLHF. The CDR3 nucleotides read TGTGCCTTCACCGGGACAGGGGGGAGCGTGCCCCTCCACTTT.

The CDR3 region has the DNA TGTGCCAGCAGTTTGGTGACTAGCGGAATCACCTACGAGCAGTACTTC. Amino acid sequence: CASSLVTSGITYEQYF. J is TRBJ2-7 and V is TRBV28; 9 nucleotides line up with TRBD2. Per germline, CDR1 MDHEN and CDR2 SYDVKM. This CDR3 has 16 residues. V gave up 3 bases and J gave up 2 bases; unmatched junction bases: 8.

This sequence joins TRBV29-1 and TRBJ2-7; 9 nucleotides agree with TRBD2. This CDR3 has 13 residues. Unmatched junction bases numbered 8, after V lost 7 bases and J lost 4 bases. Germline values: CDR1 SQVTM, CDR2 ANQGSEA. The CDR3 DNA reads as TGCAGCGGCCGGGTAGCGGGAGTTTACGAGCAGTACTTC. It yields the protein CSGRVAGVYEQYF.

The V and J genes are TRBV1 and TRBJ2-6. TRBV1 constitutes a pseudogene. This CDR3 spans 12 amino acids. The CDR3 bases are TGCACCAGCAAAAGTCGGGCCAACGTCCTGACTTTC. Encoded protein: CTSKSRANVLTF.

CDR3 in amino acids: CASSLRTSGYTDTQYF. For the CDR3, the DNA is TGTGCCAGCAGCTTACGGACTAGCGGATACACAGATACGCAGTATTTT. The V gene is TRBV5-4, the J gene TRBJ2-3; 10 nucleotides agree with TRBD2. Germline CDR1 and CDR2: SGHNT and YYREEE (reference sequence). CDR3 length: 16 residues. V dropped 2 bases and J dropped 2; count of bases not matched to a gene: 5.

The chain is built from TRBV5-4 and TRBJ2-7; TRBD2 agrees at 13 bases. The germline V gene encodes CDR1 SGHNT and CDR2 YYREEE (reference sequence). This CDR3 comprises 18 residues. The V segment lost 4 bases and the J segment 1 base; nucleotides outside the gene matches: 11. CDR3 loop: CASSPRSLTSGRSYEQYF. The CDR3 DNA is TGTGCCAGCAGCCCACGTTCACTGACTAGCGGGAGGTCCTACGAGCAGTACTTC.

The chain links TRBV7-2 to TRBJ1-4, with a possible D match to TRBD1 (5 bases). Germline loops: CDR1 SGHTA, CDR2 FQGNSA. V shed 0 bases and J shed 8 bases, with 13 bases lying between them. This CDR3 has 15 amino acids. CDR3 protein: CASSLASGFSEKLFF. The CDR3 DNA is TGTGCCAGCAGCTTAGCGTCAGGGTTCAGCGAAAAACTGTTTTTT.

The rearrangement links TRBV7-2 to TRBJ1-3; D is unclear. Germline V gene sequence: CDR1 SGHTA, CDR2 FQGNSA. This CDR3 is built from 16 residues. Trimming stripped 1 base from V and 2 bases from J, with 12 bases between. This chain's CDR3 is CASSLGPTGTGNTIYF. Here the CDR3 DNA reads TGTGCCAGCAGCTTAGGTCCTACCGGGACTGGAAACACCATATATTTT.

This clone was recorded only once. CDR3 in DNA: TGTGCCAGCAGTTTCAGGGGGGGGGCAGAGACCCAGTACTTC. Translated: CASSFRGGAETQYF. This sequence joins TRBV27 and TRBJ2-5; perhaps D is TRBD1 or TRBD2 (7 bases each). The CDR3 extends over 14 amino acids. The V gene's germline CDR1 is MNHEY and CDR2 SMNVEV (reference sequence). Trimming took off 3 bases at V and 4 bases at J, with 12 bases between the two ends.

V is TRBV5-1 and J is TRBJ2-7; D not certain. The CDR3 spans 15 residues. V lost 4 bases and J 5 bases, leaving 19 bases between the germline ends. Germline assignment: CDR1 SGHRS and CDR2 YFSETQ. The CDR3 bases are TGCGCCAGCAGCCTCTCTTGGGTTGGAAGAAACGAGCAGTACTTC. It codes for CASSLSWVGRNEQYF.

The gene calls are TRBV28 and TRBJ1-2, with 8 positions matching TRBD1. After removal of 6 bases from V and 0 bases from J, the junction contained 6 bases not matched to a gene. There are 15 residues in the CDR3. Germline V gene sequence: CDR1 MDHEN, CDR2 SYDVKM. The CDR3 nucleotides are TGTGCCAGCAGGGCAGGGGGCCAGACTAACTATGGCTACACCTTC. As protein: CASRAGGQTNYGYTF.

This chain connects TRBV4-3 to TRBJ1-2; D is unresolved. The CDR3 runs 15 residues. Trimming stripped 4 bases from V and 0 bases from J, with 12 bases between. Germline CDR1 is LGHNA and CDR2 is YSLEER. The CDR3 spells CASSLGESTNYGYTF. Written as DNA, the CDR3 is TGCGCCAGCAGCCTTGGGGAGAGTACTAACTATGGCTACACCTTC.

This chain links TRBV30 with TRBJ2-1, with D hard to call. The CDR3 is 13 amino acids. V shed 1 base and J shed 6 bases, with 10 bases lying between them. Germline V gene sequence: CDR1 GTSNPN, CDR2 SVGIG (reference sequence). The CDR3 DNA reads as TGTGCCTGGAGTGACGAAGTGGGCAATGAGCAGTTCTTC. Protein sequence: CAWSDEVGNEQFF.

The V and J genes are TRBV7-2 and TRBJ1-5, with a weak D call TRBD1 (5 bases). The CDR3 has 15 residues. Germline CDR1 SGHTA, CDR2 FQGNSA. Trimming removed 5 bases at V and 1 base at J, with 12 bases between. In DNA form, the CDR3 reads TGTGCCAGCAGCCCCGGTGGGGGGAGCAATCAGCCCCAGCATTTT. Amino acid sequence: CASSPGGGSNQPQHF.

This sequence joins TRBV21-1 and TRBJ2-7; the table's D gene call, TRBD1, was not cross checked with the DNA. TRBV21-1 is a pseudogene. CDR3 length: 16 amino acids. The CDR3 DNA sequence: TGTGCCAGCAGCAAACGCGCCAGGGGTGGCTCCTACGAGCAGTACTTC. It is translated as CASSKRARGGSYEQYF.

The gene calls are TRBV7-3 and TRBJ2-7; D could derive from TRBD1 or TRBD2 (5 bases each). Germline values: CDR1 SGHTA, CDR2 FQGTGA. This CDR3 has 14 amino acids. The germline V and J ends were trimmed by 3 bases and 6 bases, with 15 bases remaining between them. The DNA for the CDR3 is TGTGCCAGCAGCTTTTTCAGGGAGCCAACCGAGCAGTACTTC. Residues: CASSFFREPTEQYF. Full variable domain (missing parts from reference TRBV7-3 and TRBJ2-7): GAGVSQTPSNKVTEKGKYVELRCDPISGHTALYWYRQSLGQGPEFLIYFQGTGAADDSGLPNDRFFAVRPEGSVSTLKIQRTERGDSAVYLCASSFFREPTEQYFGPGTRLTVT.